Shown below are 9 T cell receptor beta chains from a single sample sequenced in a study of CXCR3-negative and CXCR3-positive naive CD8 T cells. UMI-tagged TRB cDNA libraries were built via 5' RACE. TCRdb reprocessed the 5' RACE reads, keeping one entry per CDR3 protein, no DNA. Its table records 45,000 to 70,000 distinct CDR3 sequences. Sequenced: memory CD8+ T cells from blood. The receptors were gathered from a human donor in good health. Some clones in this sample may be carry-over from other donors' samples.

The chain links TRBV28 to TRBJ2-1; TCRdb returns TRBD1, unconfirmable since there is no DNA. The CDR3 consists of 14 residues. Germline CDR1 MDHEN, CDR2 SYDVKM. The CDR3 reads CASRGWDPYNEQFF.

The chain recombines TRBV7-2 with TRBJ1-1; absent DNA, TCRdb's TRBD1 call cannot be checked. CDR1 is SGHTA, CDR2 FQGNSA, per germline. The CDR3 covers 15 residues. The CDR3 loop is CASSSEDIDNAEAFF.

The chain recombines TRBV12-3 or TRBV12-4 with TRBJ2-1; the D call of TRBD1 rests on TCRdb alone, since no DNA is present to check it. CDR3 length: 13 amino acids. CDR3 sequence: CAITDRGHNEQFF.

The gene calls are TRBV27 and TRBJ2-3; with no DNA, the TCRdb D assignment of TRBD2 cannot be verified. The CDR3 totals 20 residues. The germline V gene encodes CDR1 MNHEY and CDR2 SMNVEV (reference sequence). The CDR3 here is CASSPLAGGRYEGSTDTQYF.

The rearrangement uses TRBV4-1 and TRBJ2-3; TCRdb calls TRBD1, which cannot be checked without DNA. Germline CDR1 MGHRA, CDR2 YSYEKL. CDR3 size: 14 residues. This CDR3 reads CASSQEGATDTQYF.

The chain's CDR3 is CASRLQGPQGTEAFF. The chain carries TRBV23-1 and TRBJ1-1; absent DNA, TCRdb's TRBD1 call cannot be checked. TRBV23-1 is an ORF, with its function uncertain. CDR3 length: 15 residues.

The V call is TRBV9, the J call TRBJ2-7; TCRdb outputs TRBD1, but without DNA this stays unchecked. CDR3 length: 14 amino acids. Germline V lookup: CDR1 SGDLS, CDR2 YYNGEE. The CDR3 here is CASSVVSGGGEQYF.

V and J are TRBV20-1 and TRBJ1-2; TCRdb calls TRBD1, which cannot be checked without DNA. The length of the CDR3 is 12 residues. The germline CDR1 and CDR2 sequences are DFQATT and SNEGSKA (reference sequence). The CDR3 protein is CSARETGYGYTF.

The chain recombines TRBV6-2 or TRBV6-3 with TRBJ2-1; TCRdb returns TRBD1, unconfirmable since there is no DNA. The CDR3 is 17 residues long. CDR1 MNHEY and CDR2 SVGEGT come from the germline V gene. The CDR3 here is CASSYQNRDRGYNEQFF.